This TCR beta chain comes out of a study of OX40 agonist ivuxolimab in advanced cancers. Only in-frame clones appear in the TCRdb table, and some are missing; sequencing was by immunoSEQ multiplex PCR. Of roughly 64,000 clones in the sample, approximately 88% were seen once. The timepoints at which blood was sampled were baseline, cycle 4 day 1, and cycle 7 day 1. This clone has more than one count but fewer than ten. Looked up from germline, CDR1 is SGHTA and CDR2 is FQGNSA. The CDR3 is made up of 17 amino acids. Trimming took 3 bases from V and 2 from J; bases not matched to a gene: 8. Sequencing used CD4+ or CD8+ T cells sorted from blood, obtained in a trial of the OX40 agonist ivuxolimab. The origin of this receptor is an adult with an advanced solid tumor such as melanoma, head and neck, liver or kidney cancer. This chain links TRBV7-2 with TRBJ2-5; 11 bases agree with TRBD2. The CDR3 DNA reads TGTGCCAGCAGCTTCCTTAGCGGGGGGGGACGTCAAGAGACCCAGTACTTC. This gives the protein CASSFLSGGGRQETQYF.